Shown below are 5 T cell receptor beta chains from a single sample sequenced in a study of cytomegalovirus exposure and HLA in healthy donors. PCR was performed using 60 Vbeta and 13 Jbeta primers. Data came from immunoSEQ multiplex PCR; TCRdb stores just in-frame clones and leaves some out. The sample shows about 180,000 clones, around 77% of them seen only once. Sequences were obtained from PBMCs. These receptors all stem from a man aged 55-75 years in good health and CMV-seronegative.

The J gene is TRBJ2-3, the V gene TRBV14; TRBD2 matches 11 bases. Trimming at V came to 4 bases and at J to 4 bases, leaving 1 base not matched to a gene. CDR1 and CDR2 (germline): SGHDN, FVKESK. This CDR3 comprises 14 residues. The CDR3 sequence: CASSLAGGADTQYF. The CDR3 DNA sequence: TGTGCCAGCAGCCTAGCGGGAGGGGCAGATACGCAGTATTTT.

The J gene is TRBJ1-5, the V gene TRBV5-4; D gene ambiguous. CDR3 length: 14 amino acids. In germline, CDR1 is SGHNT, CDR2 YYREEE (reference sequence). Trimming took off 1 base at V and 3 bases at J, with 8 bases between the two ends. CDR3 sequence reads: CASSLSGVNQPQHF. As DNA, the CDR3 is TGTGCCAGCAGCTTGTCCGGGGTCAATCAGCCCCAGCATTTT. Combining the CDR3 with reference TRBV5-4 and TRBJ1-5 gives the whole variable domain ETGVTQSPTHLIKTRGQQVTLRCSSQSGHNTVSWYQQALGQGPQFIFQYYREEENGRGNFPPRFSGLQFPNYSSELNVNALELDDSALYLCASSLSGVNQPQHFGDGTRLSIL.

This rearrangement joins TRBV5-1 to TRBJ2-3; 9 bases are shared with TRBD1. J lost 3 bases, V lost 4 bases, and 12 bases had no gene match. The CDR3 length is 17 residues. The germline V gene encodes CDR1 SGHRS and CDR2 YFSETQ. CDR3 sequence: CASSPEGTGRVTDTQYF. CDR3 coding DNA: TGCGCCAGCAGCCCAGAAGGGACAGGGAGAGTAACAGATACGCAGTATTTT.

The J gene is TRBJ2-1, the V gene TRBV27; 11 bases line up with TRBD2. The CDR3 covers 14 residues. V lost 3 bases and J lost 15; bases outside the gene matches: 10. CDR1 is MNHEY, CDR2 SMNVEV, per germline (reference sequence). The chain's CDR3 is CASSFRIAGGSPFF. The CDR3 nucleotides are TGTGCCAGCAGTTTTAGGATAGCGGGGGGGTCTCCGTTCTTC.

The chain uses TRBV5-4 and TRBJ1-2; 8 positions agree with TRBD1. CDR1 is SGHNT and CDR2 is YYREEE in the germline V gene (reference sequence). The CDR3 is made up of 15 amino acids. With V trimmed by 1 base and J by 12 bases, 14 bases remained unmatched. This CDR3 reads CASSLSQGQGAMDTF. CDR3 in DNA: TGTGCCAGCAGCTTGTCCCAGGGGCAGGGGGCGATGGACACCTTC.